This TCR beta chain emerged from a study of cytomegalovirus exposure and HLA in healthy donors. PCR used 60 Vbeta primers and 13 Jbeta primers. Profiled with immunoSEQ multiplex PCR; TCRdb holds only in-frame clones, not every one. The table for this sample gives some 200,000 clones. Per germline, CDR1 LNHNV and CDR2 YYDKDF (reference sequence). J lost 5 bases, V lost 0 bases, and 4 bases had no gene match. The CDR3 spans 15 residues. Sequenced sample: PBMCs. This clonotype was obtained from a young man in good health and CMV-seronegative. The chain links TRBV15 to TRBJ2-1, with 7 bases that match TRBD1. The CDR3 region is CATSREDRLHNEQFF. CDR3 coding DNA: TGTGCCACCAGCAGAGAGGACAGGCTACACAATGAGCAGTTCTTC.